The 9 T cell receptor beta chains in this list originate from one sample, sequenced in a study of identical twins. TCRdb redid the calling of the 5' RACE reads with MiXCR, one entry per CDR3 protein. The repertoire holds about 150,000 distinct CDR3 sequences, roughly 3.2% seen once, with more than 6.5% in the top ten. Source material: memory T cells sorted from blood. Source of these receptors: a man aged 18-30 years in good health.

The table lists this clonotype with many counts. The CDR3 coding sequence is TGTGCCACCAGCAGAGATCGACAGGATGGCTACACCTTC. It codes for CATSRDRQDGYTF. The gene calls are TRBV15 and TRBJ1-2, with D possibly matching TRBD1 (6 bases). V was shortened by 0 bases and J by 6 bases, with 8 bases between the two germline ends. This CDR3 is 13 amino acids long. Germline V gene lookup returns CDR1 LNHNV and CDR2 YYDKDF (reference sequence). Complete variable domain (other parts from reference TRBV15 and TRBJ1-2): DAMVIQNPRYQVTQFGKPVTLSCSQTLNHNVMYWYQQKSSQAPKLLFHYYDKDFNNEADTPDNFQSRRPNTSFCFLDIRSPGLGDTAMYLCATSRDRQDGYTFGSGTRLTVV.

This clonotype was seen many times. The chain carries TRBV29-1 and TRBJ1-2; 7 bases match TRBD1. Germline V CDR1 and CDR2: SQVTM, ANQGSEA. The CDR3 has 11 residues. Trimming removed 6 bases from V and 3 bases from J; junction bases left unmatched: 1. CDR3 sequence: CSVTGYYGYTF. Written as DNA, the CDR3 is TGCAGCGTGACAGGGTACTATGGCTACACCTTC.

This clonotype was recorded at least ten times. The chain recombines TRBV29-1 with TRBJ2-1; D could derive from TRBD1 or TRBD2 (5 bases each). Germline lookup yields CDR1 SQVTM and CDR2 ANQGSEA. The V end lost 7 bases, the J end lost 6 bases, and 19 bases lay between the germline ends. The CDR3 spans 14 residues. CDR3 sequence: CSGSSGTNFNEQFF. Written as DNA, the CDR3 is TGCAGCGGCTCGTCCGGGACGAACTTCAATGAGCAGTTCTTC.

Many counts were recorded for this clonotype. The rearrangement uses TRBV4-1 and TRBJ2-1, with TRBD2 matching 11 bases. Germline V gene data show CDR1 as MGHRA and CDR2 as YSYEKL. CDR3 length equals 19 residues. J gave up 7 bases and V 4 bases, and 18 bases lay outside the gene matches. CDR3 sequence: CASSPFPGVTSGIVNEQFF. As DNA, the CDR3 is TGCGCCAGCAGCCCCTTCCCGGGGGTGACTAGCGGGATAGTGAATGAGCAGTTCTTC.

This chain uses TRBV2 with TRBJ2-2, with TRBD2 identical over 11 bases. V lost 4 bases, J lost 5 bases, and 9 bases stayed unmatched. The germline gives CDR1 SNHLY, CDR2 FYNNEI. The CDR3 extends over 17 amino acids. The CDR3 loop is CASSGVRLAGGTGELFF. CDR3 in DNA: TGTGCCAGCAGTGGGGTCCGGCTAGCGGGAGGAACCGGGGAGCTGTTTTTT.

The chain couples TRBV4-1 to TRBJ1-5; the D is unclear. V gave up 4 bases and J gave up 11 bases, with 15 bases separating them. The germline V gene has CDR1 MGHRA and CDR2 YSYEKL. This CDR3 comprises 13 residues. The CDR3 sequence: CASSPMTGSAQHF. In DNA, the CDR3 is TGCGCCAGCAGCCCAATGACGGGGTCAGCCCAGCATTTT.

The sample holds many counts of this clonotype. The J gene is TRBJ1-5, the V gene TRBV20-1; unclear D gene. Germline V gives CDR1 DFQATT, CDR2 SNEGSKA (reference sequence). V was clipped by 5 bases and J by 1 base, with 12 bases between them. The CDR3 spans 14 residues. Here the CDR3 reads CSAGFPGSNQPQHF. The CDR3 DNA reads TGCAGTGCTGGATTCCCGGGAAGCAATCAGCCCCAGCATTTT.

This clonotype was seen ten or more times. DNA of the CDR3: TGCAGTGCTCGACAGGTCTCAGGAGAGGGCTACACCTTC. It codes for CSARQVSGEGYTF. The chain carries TRBV20-1 and TRBJ1-2; a weak D match, TRBD1 (6 bases). Germline V gives CDR1 DFQATT, CDR2 SNEGSKA (reference sequence). V shed 5 bases and J shed 8 bases, with 18 bases lying between them. This CDR3 comprises 13 residues.

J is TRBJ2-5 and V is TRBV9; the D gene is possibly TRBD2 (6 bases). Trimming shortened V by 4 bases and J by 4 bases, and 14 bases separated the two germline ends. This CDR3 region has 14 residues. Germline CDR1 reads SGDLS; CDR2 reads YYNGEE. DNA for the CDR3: TGTGCCAGCAGCCCCCCCGGGACTTCAGAGACCCAGTACTTC. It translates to CASSPPGTSETQYF.